These T cell receptor beta chains were read from a single sample in a study of response to subunit inactivated influenza vaccine. TCRdb processed the RT-PCR reads anew with MiXCR; each CDR3 protein has one entry. The sample lists more than 450,000 distinct CDR3 sequences; roughly 12% were seen once. The source material was PBMCs from blood, sampled on the day of vaccination. Receptor source: a man aged 50-60 years who received an inactivated influenza vaccine. CDR3s leave out the opening cysteine and the closing phenylalanine or tryptophan. D genes are given only for firm matches. Rows give clone size only sometimes, using once, few, many, or a class for an expanded clone.

size: many; D: NA; V: TRBV29-1; J: TRBJ2-5; CDR3: SGWASPGETQY
size: few; D: NA; V: TRBV5-1; J: TRBJ2-7; CDR3: ASSFSRNYEQY
size: NA; D: NA; V: TRBV7-2; J: TRBJ2-2; CDR3: ASSPYGGGNTGELF
size: few; D: NA; V: TRBV30; J: TRBJ2-1; CDR3: ASRQGQSSYNEQF
size: few; D: NA; V: TRBV6-2/TRBV6-3; J: TRBJ1-2; CDR3: ASSYTAGYVYGYT
size: many; D: TRBD2; V: TRBV6-2/TRBV6-3; J: TRBJ2-5; CDR3: ASSYSTGTSEETQY
size: few; D: NA; V: TRBV6-5; J: TRBJ2-3; CDR3: ASSYSRVRDTQY
size: many; D: NA; V: TRBV5-1; J: TRBJ1-1; CDR3: ASSLSGYTEAF
size: NA; D: NA; V: TRBV5-1; J: TRBJ2-2; CDR3: ASSQGTSTGELF
size: NA; D: TRBD1; V: TRBV18; J: TRBJ2-7; CDR3: ASSPGTGGPYEQY
size: few; D: TRBD2; V: TRBV5-4; J: TRBJ2-1; CDR3: ASSWGLAGVYNEQF
size: many; D: NA; V: TRBV20-1; J: TRBJ2-1; CDR3: SGLRGSNEQF
size: NA; D: NA; V: TRBV2; J: TRBJ2-5; CDR3: ASSESYRVQETQY
size: few; D: TRBD2; V: TRBV4-1; J: TRBJ2-5; CDR3: ASSHILAGAAFDGPSGAQY
size: few; D: NA; V: TRBV21-1; J: TRBJ2-3; CDR3: ASSKLRDFRTDTQY
size: NA; D: TRBD1; V: TRBV7-2; J: TRBJ2-7; CDR3: ASSPGTGPHYEQY
size: many; D: NA; V: TRBV12-3/TRBV12-4; J: TRBJ1-5; CDR3: ASSLTGNSNQPQH
size: few; D: NA; V: TRBV5-1; J: TRBJ2-5; CDR3: ASSQGAARETQY
size: few; D: TRBD1; V: TRBV3-1; J: TRBJ2-7; CDR3: ASSNGQVGYEQY
size: few; D: NA; V: TRBV7-2; J: TRBJ1-2; CDR3: ASSPTRVQGSGYGYT
size: many; D: TRBD1; V: TRBV6-1; J: TRBJ2-1; CDR3: ASSVDRGPDEQF
size: NA; D: NA; V: TRBV12-3/TRBV12-4; J: TRBJ1-5; CDR3: ASSLNRLGNQPQH
size: NA; D: NA; V: TRBV9; J: TRBJ2-7; CDR3: ASSARMGGYEQY
size: NA; D: NA; V: TRBV7-2; J: TRBJ1-2; CDR3: ASSLARTGSGYT
size: once; D: TRBD2; V: TRBV15; J: TRBJ2-2; CDR3: ATSRVRGVNTGELF
size: few; D: NA; V: TRBV27; J: TRBJ2-7; CDR3: ASSFLRSYEQY
size: few; D: NA; V: TRBV5-5; J: TRBJ2-7; CDR3: ASSRSAAQY
size: NA; D: NA; V: TRBV10-3; J: TRBJ2-2; CDR3: AIQGSMRTGELF
size: many; D: NA; V: TRBV11-3; J: TRBJ2-1; CDR3: ASSGRWGGNDEQF
size: NA; D: NA; V: TRBV2; J: TRBJ2-7; CDR3: ASSEAAVSYEQY
size: NA; D: TRBD1; V: TRBV20-1; J: TRBJ1-2; CDR3: SANLQLRQGTSNYGYT
size: NA; D: NA; V: TRBV6-1; J: TRBJ2-1; CDR3: ASAGLYNEQF
size: NA; D: TRBD1; V: TRBV5-5; J: TRBJ2-3; CDR3: ASRIKTGGTPDTQY
size: many; D: TRBD1; V: TRBV7-2; J: TRBJ2-7; CDR3: ASSLLSGTVYEQY
size: many; D: NA; V: TRBV4-3; J: TRBJ2-2; CDR3: ASSQGGQTGELF
size: few; D: NA; V: TRBV11-2; J: TRBJ2-7; CDR3: ASSLAGTLTSY
size: many; D: NA; V: TRBV12-3/TRBV12-4; J: TRBJ1-6; CDR3: ASSFRQNNSPLH
size: few; D: TRBD2; V: TRBV4-3; J: TRBJ2-1; CDR3: ASSQEGLAGYNEQF
size: many; D: NA; V: TRBV20-1; J: TRBJ1-1; CDR3: SARVGGVNTEAF
size: once; D: NA; V: TRBV5-1; J: TRBJ1-6; CDR3: ASSLDGGNSPLH
size: many; D: TRBD1; V: TRBV5-1; J: TRBJ2-7; CDR3: ASSLTGTGYSYEQY
size: few; D: TRBD2; V: TRBV7-2; J: TRBJ2-1; CDR3: ASSTQLAGGNEQF
size: few; D: NA; V: TRBV20-1; J: TRBJ2-5; CDR3: SAIVGETQY
size: many; D: TRBD2; V: TRBV4-3; J: TRBJ2-1; CDR3: ASSQEVAGGVFDEQF
size: many; D: NA; V: TRBV25-1; J: TRBJ2-3; CDR3: ASSAPDTQY
size: NA; D: NA; V: TRBV15; J: TRBJ2-7; CDR3: ATSRERAQGNSYEQY
size: few; D: NA; V: TRBV5-1; J: TRBJ2-7; CDR3: ASSLVRGAETYEQY
size: NA; D: NA; V: TRBV5-1; J: TRBJ2-3; CDR3: ASSPAARRTDTQY
size: many; D: NA; V: TRBV30; J: TRBJ1-3; CDR3: AWSRPGNTIY
size: NA; D: NA; V: TRBV4-3; J: TRBJ2-2; CDR3: ASSQEVRVWAGELF
size: NA; D: NA; V: TRBV7-2; J: TRBJ2-1; CDR3: ASSSWPGLIYNEQF
size: few; D: NA; V: TRBV12-3/TRBV12-4; J: TRBJ2-1; CDR3: ASTDSTYNEQF
size: NA; D: TRBD1; V: TRBV2; J: TRBJ1-4; CDR3: ASSDQRQGAKLF
size: NA; D: TRBD2; V: TRBV10-2; J: TRBJ2-7; CDR3: ASSVTSGGVSEQY
size: NA; D: NA; V: TRBV7-2; J: TRBJ2-1; CDR3: ASSLGGISYNEQF
size: few; D: NA; V: TRBV20-1; J: TRBJ2-4; CDR3: SAPEEGALAKNIQY
size: few; D: NA; V: TRBV4-3; J: TRBJ1-1; CDR3: ASSYQAMGGTEAF